This T cell receptor beta chain was recorded in a study of T cell repertoires in cytomegalovirus infection (dated by TCRdb to between 2019 and 2020). Concerning the study at large: Because public TCR beta signatures pointed to carriage of CMV infection together with the matching HLA type, the HLA type of each donor mattered for the analysis.

This clonotype was seen more than once but under ten times. There is no known antigen for this receptor. Within one base of it there is no much larger clone, and no base qualities were kept. Paper-wide results and their limitations: The ex vivo response was dominated by HLA-C-restricted CMV-specific TCR beta clonotypes, and the single most frequent clonotype in two of eight donors was supplied by these HLA-C-restricted clonotypes. In both this cohort and an independent roughly 330-donor cohort, the cumulative frequency of public TCR beta family members distinguished carriers of CMV infection plus the relevant HLA type.

Spanning cysteine to phenylalanine, the CDR3 consists of 16 amino acids. Only the CDR3 region is kept as DNA, spanning 48 bases read in frame from base 1. V ends up 5 bases short and J 4 bases short, with an unmatched junction base count of 9. From a lookup of the germline V gene (reference sequence), CDR1 and CDR2 are SEHNR and FQNEAQ. The instrument was an Illumina HiSeq 1500. TCRdb passed the public sequencing reads through fastp at Q25 and MiXCR, retaining productive beta sequences. Rows are unified per CDR3 protein, each entry keeping the most common DNA and genes. The sample table holds roughly 720,000 distinct CDR3 sequences, of which roughly a third were seen once. The ten largest account for 2.8% of the sample.

The specimen sequenced was PBMCs. This TCR was recovered from a human donor in good health (CMV status not recorded). Some clones in this sample may be carry-over from other donors' samples. The sequence is built from TRBV7-9 and TRBJ2-2, with 8 bases in between that match TRBD1. The CDR3 protein: CASSPRTGTGTGELFF. The nucleotide sequence is TGTGCCAGCAGCCCACGGACAGGGACGGGCACCGGGGAGCTGTTTTTT.